The clone carrying this TCR beta chain was picked up many times. Amplification targeted TCR beta CDR3 regions from RNA transcripts. RT-PCR in the first round (using the HTBI primer set) targeted the TCR CDR3. MiXCR, run by TCRdb on the multiplex PCR reads, gives a single entry per CDR3 protein. The sample has approximately 710,000 distinct CDR3 sequences; approximately 15% are singletons. Thyroid ultrasound, orbital computed tomography, clinical symptoms, and serum thyroxine and TRAb underpinned diagnoses. This entry belongs to a study of T cells in Graves' hyperthyroidism and ophthalmopathy. CDR3 size: 15 residues. The V end was cut by 3 bases, the J end by 5 bases, with 16 bases between. Per germline, CDR1 SGHTA and CDR2 FQGNSA.

The source material was blood. The origin of this receptor is a man aged 50 to 60 with Graves' hyperthyroidism. This chain uses TRBV7-2 with TRBJ1-2; D may be TRBD1 (6 bases). CDR3 DNA sequence: TGTGCCAGCAGCTTTTCAGGACAGTACGGATATGGCTACACCTTC. This codes for CASSFSGQYGYGYTF.